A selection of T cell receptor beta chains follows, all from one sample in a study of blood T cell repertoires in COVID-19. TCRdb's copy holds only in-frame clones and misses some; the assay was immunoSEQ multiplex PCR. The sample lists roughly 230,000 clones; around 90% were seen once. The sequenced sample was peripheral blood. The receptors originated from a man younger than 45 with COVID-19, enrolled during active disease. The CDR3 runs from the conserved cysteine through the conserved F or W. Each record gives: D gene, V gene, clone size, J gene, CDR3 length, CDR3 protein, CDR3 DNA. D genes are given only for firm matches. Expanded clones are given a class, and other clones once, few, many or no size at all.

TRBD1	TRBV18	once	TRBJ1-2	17	CASSLTPPTGGNNGYTF	TGTGCCAGCTCACTCACCCCGCCTACAGGGGGCAATAATGGCTACACCTTC
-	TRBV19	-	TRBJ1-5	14	CASSLMGQTQPQHF	TGTGCCAGTAGCCTGATGGGGCAGACTCAGCCCCAGCATTTT
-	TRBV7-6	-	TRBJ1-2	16	CASSLVTGPSNYGYTF	TGTGCCAGCAGCTTAGTAACGGGTCCCTCGAACTATGGCTACACCTTC
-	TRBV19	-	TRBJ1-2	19	CASSATKPGHQIWNYGYTF	TGTGCCAGTAGTGCCACGAAACCGGGACACCAAATCTGGAACTATGGCTACACCTTC
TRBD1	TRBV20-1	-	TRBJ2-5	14	CSASLVRGQGTQYF	TGCAGTGCTAGTCTAGTCAGGGGGCAGGGGACCCAGTACTTC
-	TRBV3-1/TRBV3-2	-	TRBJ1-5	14	CASSFGGLDQPQHF	TGTGCCAGCAGCTTCGGGGGGCTAGATCAGCCCCAGCATTTT
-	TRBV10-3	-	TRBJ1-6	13	CATSPAYNSPLHF	TGTGCCACCTCCCCGGCCTATAATTCACCCCTCCACTTT
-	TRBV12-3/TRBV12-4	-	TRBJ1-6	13	CASSLKGRGPLHF	TGTGCCAGCAGTTTAAAGGGTAGGGGACCCCTCCACTTT
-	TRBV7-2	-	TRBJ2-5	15	CASSGGLSLKETQYF	TGTGCCAGCAGCGGGGGCCTTTCCTTGAAAGAGACCCAGTACTTC
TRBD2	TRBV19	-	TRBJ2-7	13	CASSNSGSYEQYF	TGTGCCAGTAGTAATAGCGGGAGCTACGAGCAGTACTTC
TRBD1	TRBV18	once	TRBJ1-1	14	CASSQQGAHTEAFF	TGTGCCAGCTCCCAACAGGGGGCGCACACTGAAGCTTTCTTT
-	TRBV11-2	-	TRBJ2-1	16	CASSLVLGLLDNEQFF	TGTGCCAGCAGCTTAGTTCTCGGACTATTAGACAATGAGCAGTTCTTC
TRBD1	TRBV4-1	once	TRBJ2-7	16	CASSHEYRDRGHEQYF	TGCGCCAGCAGCCACGAATACCGGGACAGGGGCCACGAGCAGTACTTC
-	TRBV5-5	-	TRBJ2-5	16	CASSLSSGKSGETQYF	TGTGCCAGCAGCTTGAGTTCGGGGAAAAGCGGAGAGACCCAGTACTTC
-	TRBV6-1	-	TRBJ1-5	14	CASSEATGGQPQHF	TGTGCCAGCAGTGAAGCCACCGGCGGCCAGCCCCAGCATTTT
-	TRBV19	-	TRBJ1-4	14	CASSDRTADEKLFF	TGTGCCAGTAGTGACAGGACGGCCGATGAAAAACTGTTTTTT
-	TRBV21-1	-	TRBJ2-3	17	CASSRTQGAPSTDTQYF	TGTGCCAGCAGCAGAACACAGGGGGCGCCGAGCACAGATACGCAGTATTTT
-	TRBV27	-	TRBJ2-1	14	CASSPGNSYNEQFF	TGTGCCAGCAGCCCCGGGAACTCCTACAATGAGCAGTTCTTC
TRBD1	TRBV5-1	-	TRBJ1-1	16	CASSSTPGQGSTEAFF	TGCGCCAGCAGCTCTACTCCGGGACAGGGTAGCACTGAAGCTTTCTTT
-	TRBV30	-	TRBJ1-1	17	CAWSRKTQQGRNTEAFF	TGTGCCTGGAGTCGGAAAACGCAACAGGGAAGGAACACTGAAGCTTTCTTT
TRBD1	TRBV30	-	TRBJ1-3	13	CAWVGTGGNTIYF	TGTGCCTGGGTCGGGACAGGGGGAAACACCATATATTTT
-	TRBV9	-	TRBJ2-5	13	CASSVDIQETQYF	TGTGCCAGCAGCGTAGATATCCAAGAGACCCAGTACTTC
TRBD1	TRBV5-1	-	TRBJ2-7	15	CASSFTGTGTPEQYF	TGCGCCAGCAGCTTCACCGGGACAGGGACACCCGAGCAGTACTTC
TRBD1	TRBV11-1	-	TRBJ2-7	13	CASRGQPLSEQYF	TGTGCCAGCAGGGGACAGCCGTTGTCCGAGCAGTACTTC
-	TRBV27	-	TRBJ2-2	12	CASSSFLGELFF	TGTGCCAGCAGTTCCTTTCTTGGGGAGCTGTTTTTT
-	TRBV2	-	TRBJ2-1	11	CASSEDGNEFF	TGTGCCAGCAGTGAAGACGGGAACGAGTTCTTC
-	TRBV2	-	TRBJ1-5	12	CASSDGDQPQHF	TGTGCCAGCAGTGACGGGGATCAGCCCCAGCATTTT
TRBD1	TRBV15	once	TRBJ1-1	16	CATSRKMDRGSGGAFF	TGTGCCACCAGCAGAAAAATGGACAGGGGAAGCGGCGGAGCTTTCTTT
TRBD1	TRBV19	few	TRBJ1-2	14	CASSTIQGDGGYTF	TGTGCCAGTAGTACCATCCAGGGGGACGGTGGCTACACCTTC
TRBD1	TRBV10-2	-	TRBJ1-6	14	CASRIGQGSSPLHF	TGCGCCAGCAGAATAGGACAGGGGAGTTCACCCCTCCACTTT
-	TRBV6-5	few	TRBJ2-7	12	CASRRVSYEQYF	TGTGCCAGCCGGAGGGTCAGCTACGAGCAGTACTTC
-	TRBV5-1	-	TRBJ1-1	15	CASSPTNPRGAEAFF	TGCGCCAGCAGCCCCACTAACCCCAGGGGCGCTGAAGCTTTCTTT
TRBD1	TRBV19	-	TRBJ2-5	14	CASSLQGGGETQYF	TGTGCCAGTAGTTTGCAAGGGGGCGGAGAGACCCAGTACTTC
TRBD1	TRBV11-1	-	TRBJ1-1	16	CASSSLGQGKDTEAFF	TGTGCCAGCAGCTCCTTGGGACAGGGGAAGGACACTGAAGCTTTCTTT
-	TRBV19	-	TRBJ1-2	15	CASSLGAALNYGYTF	TGTGCCAGTAGTTTAGGGGCAGCTTTAAACTATGGCTACACCTTC
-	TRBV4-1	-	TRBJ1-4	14	CASSSQGDDEKLFF	TGCGCCAGCAGCTCACAGGGCGACGATGAAAAACTGTTTTTT
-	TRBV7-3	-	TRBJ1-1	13	CASSPRGNTEAFF	TGTGCCAGCAGCCCTAGGGGGAACACTGAAGCTTTCTTT
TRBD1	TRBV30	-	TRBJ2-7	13	CAWSQTGVDEQYF	TGTGCCTGGAGTCAGACAGGGGTCGACGAGCAGTACTTC
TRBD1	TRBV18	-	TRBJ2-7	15	CASSQTDRGVYEQYF	TGTGCCAGCTCACAAACGGACAGGGGGGTCTACGAGCAGTACTTC
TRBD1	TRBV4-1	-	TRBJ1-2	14	CASSPGGTGVGYTF	TGCGCCAGCAGCCCCGGAGGGACAGGGGTCGGCTACACCTTC
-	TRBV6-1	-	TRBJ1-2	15	CASSEYLGQSYGYTF	TGTGCCAGCAGTGAATATTTGGGACAATCCTATGGCTACACCTTC
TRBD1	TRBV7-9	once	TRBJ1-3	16	CASSPRGDRAGNTIYF	TGTGCCAGCAGCCCGCGGGGGGACAGGGCTGGAAACACCATATATTTT
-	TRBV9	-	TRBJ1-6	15	CASSVDRAGDSPLHF	TGTGCCAGCAGCGTAGATCGGGCAGGGGATTCACCCCTCCACTTT
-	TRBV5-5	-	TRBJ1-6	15	CASSLGQAYNSPLHF	TGTGCCAGCAGCTTGGGGCAGGCCTATAATTCACCCCTCCACTTT